This T cell receptor (beta chain) was sequenced in a study of monozygotic twins with inflammatory bowel disease. After re-calling the 5' RACE reads, TCRdb lists one entry per CDR3 protein, DNA absent. The sample data list around 220,000 distinct CDR3 sequences. Germline V gene data show CDR1 as LNHNV and CDR2 as YYDKDF (reference sequence). The CDR3 has 15 residues. The receptor's source is a human donor with ulcerative colitis or Crohn's disease, or a healthy co-twin of an affected twin (not recorded which). The rearrangement joins TRBV15 to TRBJ2-2; the TCRdb D gene call, TRBD2, has no DNA to confirm it. Sequenced input: blood. The CDR3 is CATAISGGSTGELIF.